Listed below are T cell receptor beta chains from one sample, sequenced in a study of CD8 T cells in Susac syndrome. Each CDR3 protein gets one entry after TCRdb re-called the immunoSEQ multiplex PCR reads with MiXCR. The sample comprises roughly 300,000 distinct CDR3 sequences, 80% to 90% of which are singletons, and around 0.12% rests with the top ten. The sample consisted of CD8+ T cells from PBMCs. The receptors were gathered from a human donor with multiple sclerosis. Each CDR3 is given with its conserved first and last residue. The D gene is left open where the match is weak. A clone size is listed for some rows: how often the clone was seen (once, few, many), or a class if it is expanded.

d_call: -; clone_size: -; j_call: TRBJ1-1; v_call: TRBV5-4; cdr3_nt: TGTGCCAGCAGCTTGGATGGGGATCCGAACACTGAAGCTTTCTTT; cdr3_aa: CASSLDGDPNTEAFF
d_call: TRBD1; clone_size: once; j_call: TRBJ2-1; v_call: TRBV28; cdr3_nt: TGTGCCAGCAGTCATGGACAGGGGGCAAGGGATGAGCAGTTCTTC; cdr3_aa: CASSHGQGARDEQFF
d_call: -; clone_size: -; j_call: TRBJ2-1; v_call: TRBV7-6; cdr3_nt: TGTGCCAGCAGCTTAGCTTCGGCGGGACCCTACAATGAGCAGTTCTTC; cdr3_aa: CASSLASAGPYNEQFF
d_call: -; clone_size: few; j_call: TRBJ2-7; v_call: TRBV20-1; cdr3_nt: TGCAGTGCTAGCCCGCAGGGAGGCGAGGAGCAGTACTTC; cdr3_aa: CSASPQGGEEQYF
d_call: TRBD2; clone_size: -; j_call: TRBJ2-5; v_call: TRBV5-4; cdr3_nt: TGTGCCAGCAGCTTTAGCGGGAGGGCCGGGCAAGAGACCCAGTACTTC; cdr3_aa: CASSFSGRAGQETQYF
d_call: TRBD1; clone_size: -; j_call: TRBJ2-2; v_call: TRBV6-1; cdr3_nt: TGTGCCAGCACCCCGACGGACAGGGGAGGAACCGGGGAGCTGTTTTTT; cdr3_aa: CASTPTDRGGTGELFF
d_call: TRBD2; clone_size: -; j_call: TRBJ2-7; v_call: TRBV6-1; cdr3_nt: TGTGCCAGCAGCCCTGCCGGGACTAGTAGCTCCTACGAGCAGTACTTC; cdr3_aa: CASSPAGTSSSYEQYF
d_call: TRBD1; clone_size: -; j_call: TRBJ1-5; v_call: TRBV3-1; cdr3_nt: TGTGCCAGCAGCCAGTCGTCCGGGACAGGGGCTTCTAATCAGCCCCAGCATTTT; cdr3_aa: CASSQSSGTGASNQPQHF
d_call: TRBD2; clone_size: -; j_call: TRBJ2-1; v_call: TRBV11-2; cdr3_nt: TGTGCCAGCAGCTGGACTAGCGTCAATGAGCAGTTCTTC; cdr3_aa: CASSWTSVNEQFF
d_call: -; clone_size: -; j_call: TRBJ2-1; v_call: TRBV7-9; cdr3_nt: TGTGCCAGCAGCTTAACCCCTACTGAGCAGTTCTTC; cdr3_aa: CASSLTPTEQFF
d_call: -; clone_size: -; j_call: TRBJ2-7; v_call: TRBV4-2; cdr3_nt: TGTGCCAGCAGCCAAGAAAAGGGAGCTCTCGAGCAGTACTTC; cdr3_aa: CASSQEKGALEQYF
d_call: -; clone_size: -; j_call: TRBJ2-7; v_call: TRBV4-1; cdr3_nt: TGCGCCAGCAGCCAAGGGCCAGCGGGTGAGCAGTACTTC; cdr3_aa: CASSQGPAGEQYF
d_call: -; clone_size: -; j_call: TRBJ2-6; v_call: TRBV9; cdr3_nt: TGTGCCAGCAGCGTAGCCGGCACCCCGGGGGCCAACGTCCTGACTTTC; cdr3_aa: CASSVAGTPGANVLTF
d_call: TRBD2; clone_size: few; j_call: TRBJ2-7; v_call: TRBV11-3; cdr3_nt: TGTGCCAGCAGCTTGACTAGCGGGACCGAGCAGTACTTC; cdr3_aa: CASSLTSGTEQYF
d_call: -; clone_size: few; j_call: TRBJ1-1; v_call: TRBV13; cdr3_nt: TGTGCCAGCAGCTTCCTTGTGGACCGTCCGAAGGGGAGCACTGAAGCTTTCTTT; cdr3_aa: CASSFLVDRPKGSTEAFF
d_call: -; clone_size: -; j_call: TRBJ2-7; v_call: TRBV20-1; cdr3_nt: TGCAGTGCTAGTCGTCCCGAGCAGTACTTC; cdr3_aa: CSASRPEQYF
d_call: TRBD1; clone_size: -; j_call: TRBJ1-2; v_call: TRBV7-9; cdr3_nt: TGTGCCAGCAGCTCACCGTACAGGGGGCGCATTGGGCACTATGGCTACACCTTC; cdr3_aa: CASSSPYRGRIGHYGYTF
d_call: -; clone_size: -; j_call: TRBJ2-3; v_call: TRBV27; cdr3_nt: TGTGCCAGCACTATACGCCTCGACGGCACAGATACGCAGTATTTT; cdr3_aa: CASTIRLDGTDTQYF
d_call: -; clone_size: -; j_call: TRBJ1-1; v_call: TRBV19; cdr3_nt: TGTGCCAGTAGTCCACCGATGGAGCGGGCTCCCGAAGCTTTCTTT; cdr3_aa: CASSPPMERAPEAFF
d_call: -; clone_size: -; j_call: TRBJ1-2; v_call: TRBV12-2; cdr3_nt: TGTGCAAGTCGCTTGCCAGGGGGGAACTATGGCTACACCTTC; cdr3_aa: CASRLPGGNYGYTF
d_call: -; clone_size: -; j_call: TRBJ1-4; v_call: TRBV12-5; cdr3_nt: TGTGCTAGTGGTTTTCAGGGAACTAATGAAAAACTGTTTTTT; cdr3_aa: CASGFQGTNEKLFF
d_call: -; clone_size: -; j_call: TRBJ1-1; v_call: TRBV15; cdr3_nt: TGTGCCACCAGCAGAGATGGCAGGCGGAACACTGAAGCTTTCTTT; cdr3_aa: CATSRDGRRNTEAFF
d_call: -; clone_size: -; j_call: TRBJ2-7; v_call: TRBV9; cdr3_nt: TGTGCCAGCAGCGTAGATCCAAGTACAGGGTACGAGCAGTACTTC; cdr3_aa: CASSVDPSTGYEQYF
d_call: TRBD1; clone_size: -; j_call: TRBJ2-7; v_call: TRBV12-3/TRBV12-4; cdr3_nt: TGTGCCAGCAGTTCGAAGGACAGGGGACCCGAGCAGTACTTC; cdr3_aa: CASSSKDRGPEQYF
d_call: -; clone_size: -; j_call: TRBJ1-1; v_call: TRBV7-8; cdr3_nt: TGTGCCAGCAGCCCTGCGCAGGGTGGGGCTGAAGCTTTCTTT; cdr3_aa: CASSPAQGGAEAFF
d_call: -; clone_size: -; j_call: TRBJ1-5; v_call: TRBV12-3/TRBV12-4; cdr3_nt: TGTGCCAGCAGTTTACAGGGTGGGGGTCAGCCCCAGCATTTT; cdr3_aa: CASSLQGGGQPQHF
d_call: TRBD1; clone_size: -; j_call: TRBJ2-1; v_call: TRBV15; cdr3_nt: TGTGCCACCAGCAGAGATTTCGGGACAGCGTACAATGAGCAGTTCTTC; cdr3_aa: CATSRDFGTAYNEQFF
d_call: -; clone_size: -; j_call: TRBJ1-1; v_call: TRBV10-3; cdr3_nt: TGTGCCATCAGTGTGGGCGCCCTTGGGGACGGGACTGAAGCTTTCTTT; cdr3_aa: CAISVGALGDGTEAFF
d_call: -; clone_size: few; j_call: TRBJ2-5; v_call: TRBV6-1; cdr3_nt: TGTGCCAGCAGCCGTCAGGGACTCACGTCAGCGACCCAGTACTTC; cdr3_aa: CASSRQGLTSATQYF
d_call: TRBD1; clone_size: few; j_call: TRBJ2-6; v_call: TRBV5-1; cdr3_nt: TGCGCCAGCAGCTTGGAGGGACAGGGGGCGAGGTCTGGGGCCAACGTCCTGACTTTC; cdr3_aa: CASSLEGQGARSGANVLTF
d_call: TRBD2; clone_size: -; j_call: TRBJ2-1; v_call: TRBV27; cdr3_nt: TGTGCCAGCGGACGACTAGCGGGGGGCTCCTACAATGAGCAGTTCTTC; cdr3_aa: CASGRLAGGSYNEQFF
d_call: -; clone_size: -; j_call: TRBJ2-7; v_call: TRBV10-3; cdr3_nt: TGTGCCGTCGGCGACTGGACGGCCGGTGGGGAGCAGTACTTC; cdr3_aa: CAVGDWTAGGEQYF
d_call: -; clone_size: -; j_call: TRBJ2-2; v_call: TRBV29-1; cdr3_nt: TGCAGCGTTGGGGTGGGGCAGGGGCGAACGAACACCGGGGAGCTGTTTTTT; cdr3_aa: CSVGVGQGRTNTGELFF
d_call: TRBD2; clone_size: -; j_call: TRBJ2-1; v_call: TRBV14; cdr3_nt: TGTGCCAGCAGCCATTCGCTTCGCGGGAGGGCCATTTATGAGCAGTTCTTC; cdr3_aa: CASSHSLRGRAIYEQFF
d_call: TRBD2; clone_size: -; j_call: TRBJ2-7; v_call: TRBV9; cdr3_nt: TGTGCCAGCAGCGCCGGACTAGCGGGAGTGGGTTACGAGCAGTACTTC; cdr3_aa: CASSAGLAGVGYEQYF
d_call: TRBD2; clone_size: -; j_call: TRBJ2-7; v_call: TRBV5-1; cdr3_nt: TGCGCCAGCAGCTGGACTAGCGGGAGCGATGAGCAGTACTTC; cdr3_aa: CASSWTSGSDEQYF
d_call: TRBD2; clone_size: -; j_call: TRBJ2-3; v_call: TRBV10-3; cdr3_nt: TGTGCCATCAGTGAGATTGAAGCGGGATCCACAGATACGCAGTATTTT; cdr3_aa: CAISEIEAGSTDTQYF
d_call: -; clone_size: -; j_call: TRBJ1-5; v_call: TRBV15; cdr3_nt: TGTGCCACCAGCAGGGAGGGCAATCAGCCCCAGCATTTT; cdr3_aa: CATSREGNQPQHF
d_call: -; clone_size: few; j_call: TRBJ2-7; v_call: TRBV19; cdr3_nt: TGTGCCAGTAGCGGCGGGGGCTCCTCCAACGAGCAGTACTTC; cdr3_aa: CASSGGGSSNEQYF
d_call: -; clone_size: -; j_call: TRBJ2-7; v_call: TRBV5-6; cdr3_nt: TGTGCCAGCAGCTTGCGGTCGGCTAGGTGGGAGCAGTACTTC; cdr3_aa: CASSLRSARWEQYF
d_call: -; clone_size: -; j_call: TRBJ1-1; v_call: TRBV7-9; cdr3_nt: TGTGCCAGCAGCTTAGCGTCTAGGGACGGACCCTTT; cdr3_aa: CASSLASRDGPF
d_call: -; clone_size: -; j_call: TRBJ1-2; v_call: TRBV20-1; cdr3_nt: TGCAGTGCTAGTGAGGGAAGGGGTCGGGGACGGCGTCCCTATGGCTACACCTTC; cdr3_aa: CSASEGRGRGRRPYGYTF
d_call: -; clone_size: -; j_call: TRBJ2-7; v_call: TRBV15; cdr3_nt: TGTGCCACCAGCAGAGATGATCAGGGGGGAGAGCAGTACTTC; cdr3_aa: CATSRDDQGGEQYF